The clone carrying this T cell receptor (beta chain) was counted many times. Its antigen is not identified. This beta chain is an off-target read within a library intended for alpha chains, so its frequency means little. Germline V CDR1 and CDR2: DFQATT, SNEGSKA (reference sequence). V dropped 4 bases and J dropped 3; count of bases not matched to a gene: 3. CDR3 length: 13 amino acids. The data derive from a study of spatial heterogeneity in lung cancer. The sample's time point: sample taken at primary tumor resection. The donors, around 72 patients with untreated early-stage non-small cell lung cancer, provided the samples. TCRdb passed the 5' RACE reads through MiXCR, listing each CDR3 protein once. Of under 20,000 distinct CDR3 sequences listed, 5.8% are singletons. Notes on the study in general: Counts of ubiquitous and regional expanded TCRs tracked ubiquitous and regional nonsynonymous mutations, respectively. The study found that expanded intratumoral alpha and beta TCR counts tracked tumor mutation counts.

This TCR came from a female donor with early-stage non-small cell lung cancer. The specimen was lung tumor tissue, collected at surgery. This chain joins TRBV20-1 and TRBJ2-7; the match to TRBD1 covers 10 bases. As DNA, the CDR3 is TGCAGTGCTACGGGACAGGGGCTCTACGAGCAGTACTTC. Translating gives CSATGQGLYEQYF.